This passage covers 6 T cell receptor beta chains from one sample sequenced in a study of Ad26.COV2.S vaccination and SARS-CoV-2 variants. Repertoires were generated with immunoSEQ multiplex PCR, while TCRdb's copy carries only in-frame clones and drops some. Of about 180,000 clones in the sample, 87% are singletons; the top ten hold less than 6%. The specimen was peripheral blood, collected after recovery from COVID-19. Source of these receptors: a human donor who had recovered from COVID-19.

This clone was counted only a few times. The CDR3 DNA reads TGCGCCAGCAGCCAAACGGGACTAGCGGGAGAGGGGGATTTTTTCAATGAGCAGTTCTTC. Encoded protein: CASSQTGLAGEGDFFNEQFF. This chain uses TRBV4-1 with TRBJ2-1, with TRBD2 matching 14 bases. The CDR3 sequence is 20 residues long. V was pared by 2 bases and J by 6 bases, with 15 bases of the junction left unmatched. Looked up from germline, CDR1 is MGHRA and CDR2 is YSYEKL.

The J gene is TRBJ2-7, the V gene TRBV9; a possible D gene is TRBD1 (6 bases). The CDR3 runs 14 residues. CDR1 is SGDLS and CDR2 is YYNGEE in the germline V gene. With 4 bases removed from V and 5 bases from J, the gap between germline ends came to 16 bases. The CDR3 region is CASSPNEGVHEQYF. For the CDR3, the DNA is TGTGCCAGCAGCCCCAACGAGGGGGTCCACGAGCAGTACTTC.

CDR3 nucleotide sequence: TGTGCCACCATGACAGGTGGGGAGAACACTGAAGCTTTCTTT. The encoded protein is CATMTGGENTEAFF. This chain uses TRBV24-1 with TRBJ1-1, with a tentative D call TRBD1 (6 bases). Germline assignment: CDR1 KGHDR and CDR2 SFDVKD. CDR3 length equals 14 residues. V was pared by 8 bases and J by 1 base, with 13 bases between.

The chain has TRBV2 and TRBJ1-2, with 9 bases lining up with TRBD1. J lost 6 bases, V lost 2 bases, and 1 base had no gene match. The CDR3 has 13 residues. The germline gives CDR1 SNHLY, CDR2 FYNNEI. CDR3 sequence: CASSERDRDGYTF. In DNA form, the CDR3 reads TGTGCCAGCAGTGAAAGGGACAGGGATGGCTACACCTTC.

The chain has TRBV4-2 and TRBJ2-2, with 12 bases that match TRBD2. Looked up from germline, CDR1 is LGHNA and CDR2 is YNFKEQ. Trimming cost V 0 bases and J 7 bases; bases outside gene matches: 12. The CDR3 contains 19 residues. The CDR3 sequence: CASSQEPSSGGAFDGELFF. The CDR3 nucleotides read TGTGCCAGCAGCCAAGAACCCTCTAGCGGGGGGGCTTTCGACGGGGAGCTGTTTTTT.

For the CDR3, the DNA is TGTGCCAGCAGTTACGGGACCGGGGAGCTGTTTTTT. As protein: CASSYGTGELFF. The gene calls are TRBV6-2 or TRBV6-3 and TRBJ2-2; no clear D. CDR1 is MNHEY, CDR2 SVGEGT, per germline. Deletions cut 2 bases from V and 5 bases from J, with 3 bases between. The CDR3 loop spans 12 amino acids.